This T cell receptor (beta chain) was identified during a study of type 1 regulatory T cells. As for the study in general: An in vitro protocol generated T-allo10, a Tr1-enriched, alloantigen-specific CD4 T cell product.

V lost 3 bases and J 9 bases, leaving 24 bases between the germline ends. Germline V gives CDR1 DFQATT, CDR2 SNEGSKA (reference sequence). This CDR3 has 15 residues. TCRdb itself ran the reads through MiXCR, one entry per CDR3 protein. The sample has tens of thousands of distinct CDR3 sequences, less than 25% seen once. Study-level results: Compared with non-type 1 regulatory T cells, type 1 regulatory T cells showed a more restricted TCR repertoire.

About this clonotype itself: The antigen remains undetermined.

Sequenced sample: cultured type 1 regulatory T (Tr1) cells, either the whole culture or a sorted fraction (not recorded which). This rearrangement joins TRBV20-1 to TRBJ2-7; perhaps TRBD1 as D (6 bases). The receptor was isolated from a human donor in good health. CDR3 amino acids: CSASHRAEGLSGQYF. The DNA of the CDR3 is TGCAGTGCTAGTCACAGGGCAGAAGGACTTTCCGGGCAGTACTTC.